This TCR beta chain was profiled in a study of blood T cells in healthy people across ages. The CDR3 covers 18 residues. Trimming at V came to 0 bases and at J to 4 bases, leaving 8 bases not matched to a gene. CDR1 is SGHDN and CDR2 is FVKESK in the germline V gene. Points from the study as a whole: With age, beta diversity per million T cells declined roughly linearly, significantly by 40. CMV status of donors was not determined, possibly confounding expanded clonotype changes.

Through a sample-barcoded 5' primer and a J-beta primer mix, a second PCR was run for roughly 6 to 11 cycles. Per sample, CDR3-containing paired-end reads numbered at least 2.5 million. TCRdb called the 5' RACE reads again in MiXCR, with one record for every CDR3 protein. The sample has about 670,000 distinct CDR3 sequences, over 40% seen once. This clonotype has just one count. Its antigen is still unknown. The rearrangement uses TRBV14 and TRBJ2-1; 11 bases line up with TRBD2. This TCR was recovered from a man older than 75 in good health. Sequenced sample: blood. CDR3 amino acids: CASSQEVEGLAGYNEQFF. CDR3 nucleotide sequence: TGTGCCAGCAGCCAAGAAGTAGAAGGACTAGCGGGTTACAATGAGCAGTTCTTC.